These 22 T cell receptor beta chains share one sample of origin, sequenced in a study of blood T cells in healthy people across ages. The second PCR ran about 6 to 11 cycles with a sample-barcoded 5' primer and J-beta primers. TCRdb fed the 5' RACE reads into MiXCR, producing one record per CDR3 protein. The sample lists 1.5 million to 2 million distinct CDR3 sequences, roughly 27% seen once, with around 7.7% in the top ten. The sequencing sample was made of blood. The origin of the receptors is a woman in her 30s in good health.

On this clonotype: A read error is possible here, since a much larger clone lies one base away. The chain employs TRBV5-5 and TRBJ2-5, with D maybe TRBD1 (5 bases). The CDR3 is 15 residues long. Germline assignment: CDR1 SGHKS and CDR2 YYEKEE (reference sequence). V was cut by 4 bases and J by 11 bases, with 24 bases left in between. This CDR3 is CASSQVSVRVNEQYF. CDR3 sequence (DNA): TGTGCCAGCAGCCAAGTCTCCGTCAGGGTCAATGAGCAGTACTTC.

The chain has TRBV25-1 and TRBJ1-4; 8 nucleotides line up with TRBD1. J lost 7 bases, V lost 6 bases, and 10 bases had no gene match. CDR3 length: 15 amino acids. Looked up from germline, CDR1 is MGHDK and CDR2 is SYGVNS. The CDR3 loop is CASRDGQGRGEKLFF. The CDR3 bases are TGTGCCAGCAGAGACGGACAGGGACGGGGTGAAAAACTGTTTTTT.

V usage is TRBV2 and J usage is TRBJ1-1, with a possible D match to TRBD1 (5 bases). CDR3 size: 12 residues. CDR1 is SNHLY, CDR2 FYNNEI, per germline. V lost 10 bases, J lost 7 bases, and 16 bases lay in between. CDR3 DNA: TGTGCCACTCGAAAGGGACGGAATGAAGCTTTCTTT. This codes for CATRKGRNEAFF.

This clonotype has a handful of counts. This rearrangement joins TRBV7-9 to TRBJ1-2; 10 bases are a match to TRBD1. V dropped 5 bases and J dropped 3; count of bases not matched to a gene: 15. Germline CDR1 and CDR2: SEHNR and FQNEAQ (reference sequence). The CDR3 runs to 18 residues. DNA of the CDR3: TGTGCCAGCAGCATGTTGCCGGGACAGGGGATTCGCGACTATGGCTACACCTTC. Its translation: CASSMLPGQGIRDYGYTF.

The genes are TRBV6-2 or TRBV6-3 and TRBJ2-1, with 10 bases that match TRBD2. The CDR3 has 20 amino acids. Germline CDR1 is MNHEY and CDR2 is SVGEGT. V shed 5 bases and J 2 bases; nucleotides not matched to a gene: 18. The CDR3 DNA sequence: TGTGCCAGCAGTGGGGTTAAAGCGGGAGGGCCACATTATCCCTACAATGAGCAGTTCTTC. This codes for CASSGVKAGGPHYPYNEQFF.

The J gene is TRBJ1-6, the V gene TRBV5-5; no clear D gene. Germline V gene sequence: CDR1 SGHKS, CDR2 YYEKEE (reference sequence). There are 16 residues in the CDR3. Trimming took 0 bases from V and 6 from J, leaving 13 bases between them. Written as DNA, the CDR3 is TGTGCCAGCAGCTTGGATCCCTCGTCCGTTAATTCACCCCTCCACTTT. Its translation: CASSLDPSSVNSPLHF.

This clonotype was counted a few times. The chain couples TRBV6-5 to TRBJ1-6, with D uncertain. The CDR3 runs 16 residues. In germline, CDR1 is MNHEY, CDR2 SVGAGI. The ends were cut back, 5 bases at V and 4 bases at J, with 15 bases in the middle. CDR3 amino acids: CASSPIGMRYNSPLHF. The CDR3, as DNA: TGTGCCAGCAGTCCGATAGGGATGCGTTATAATTCACCCCTCCACTTT.

The V call is TRBV12-3 or TRBV12-4, the J call TRBJ2-3; unclear D gene. The V end lost 3 bases, the J end lost 0 bases, and 13 bases lay between the germline ends. The length of the CDR3 is 16 residues. CDR3 loop: CASSFQFQASTDTQYF. The CDR3 coding sequence is TGTGCCAGCAGTTTTCAGTTCCAGGCTAGCACAGATACGCAGTATTTT.

This clonotype was observed at least ten times. The chain couples TRBV10-3 to TRBJ2-7; D not certain. Germline loops: CDR1 ENHRY, CDR2 SYGVKD. The CDR3 runs 16 residues. Trimming took off 1 base at V and 0 bases at J, with 13 bases between the two ends. The CDR3 spells CAISEWAPLSSYEQYF. CDR3 nucleotides: TGTGCCATCAGTGAGTGGGCCCCCCTGAGCTCCTACGAGCAGTACTTC.

The chain is built from TRBV10-3 and TRBJ1-5; D unclear. Trimming pared 0 bases from V and 5 bases from J, leaving 8 bases between. The CDR3 extends over 14 amino acids. The germline V gene encodes CDR1 ENHRY and CDR2 SYGVKD. The CDR3 loop is CAISESKRDQPQHF. The CDR3 region has the DNA TGTGCCATCAGTGAGTCGAAGAGAGATCAGCCCCAGCATTTT.

The chain has TRBV12-3 or TRBV12-4 and TRBJ2-5; no clear D gene. Trimming removed 6 bases from V and 1 base from J, with 9 bases in between. The CDR3 has 13 amino acids. The CDR3 DNA reads TGTGCCAGCAGGGCTCTATCCCAAGAGACCCAGTACTTC. This gives the protein CASRALSQETQYF.

This clonotype was picked up a small number of times. The chain links TRBV4-1 to TRBJ1-5; no firm D call. Trimming took 0 bases from V and 5 from J, leaving 8 bases between them. The CDR3 length is 14 residues. The germline CDR1 and CDR2 sequences are MGHRA and YSYEKL. The CDR3 is CASSQELFHQPQHF. The CDR3 region has the DNA TGCGCCAGCAGCCAAGAACTGTTCCATCAGCCCCAGCATTTT.

In the case of this clonotype: Possible read error: a much larger clone is one base away. The final CDR3 position lacks the conserved phenylalanine or tryptophan, pointing to a likely read error. The chain is built from TRBV29-1 and TRBJ2-7; D is perhaps TRBD2 (7 bases). CDR1 is SQVTM and CDR2 is ANQGSEA in the germline V gene. V lost 3 bases and J 2 bases, leaving 17 bases between the germline ends. The CDR3 consists of 15 residues. The CDR3 loop reads CSVEVAGAATYEQYC. The CDR3 DNA follows: TGCAGCGTTGAGGTCGCGGGGGCTGCAACCTACGAGCAGTACTGC.

This clonotype appeared a few times. The genes are TRBV9 and TRBJ2-1; TRBD2 matches at 12 bases. J was trimmed by 6 bases and V by 1 base; bases with no gene match: 11. The CDR3 length is 18 residues. From germline, CDR1 is SGDLS and CDR2 YYNGEE. The CDR3 DNA sequence: TGTGCCAGCAGCGTAAGACCCCCCTCTAGCGGGGGGGCCAATGAGCAGTTCTTC. Residues: CASSVRPPSSGGANEQFF.

This rearrangement joins TRBV5-1 to TRBJ2-4; D may be TRBD1 (7 bases). The DNA end is a closer match to TRBJ2-7, so the J assignment may be wrong. CDR1 and CDR2 from the germline V gene are SGHRS and YFSETQ. The CDR3 spans 14 residues. CDR3 region: CASRGDSAGYEQYF. DNA of the CDR3: TGCGCCAGCAGGGGGGACAGTGCGGGATACGAGCAGTACTTC.

In the case of this clonotype: A junction end diverges from the germline sequence, so it may reflect a read error. J is TRBJ1-1 and V is TRBV7-2; TRBD1 is a possible D gene (6 bases). Per germline, CDR1 SGHTA and CDR2 FQGNSA. This CDR3 is built from 15 residues. The CDR3 DNA reads TGTGTCAGCAGCGCCCACAGGGTCGGGAACACTGAAGCTTTCTTT. This sequence encodes CVSSAHRVGNTEAFF.

A few counts support this clonotype. The rearrangement uses TRBV6-2 or TRBV6-3 and TRBJ2-7; 7 positions match TRBD1. Per the germline V gene, CDR1 is MNHEY and CDR2 is SVGEGT. The CDR3 consists of 18 residues. Trimming cost V 0 bases and J 3 bases; bases outside gene matches: 14. The CDR3 reads CASSYSPRSNRGFYEQYF. CDR3 DNA: TGTGCCAGCAGTTACTCTCCGCGCAGTAACAGGGGCTTCTACGAGCAGTACTTC.

The chain is built from TRBV7-2 and TRBJ1-2; possible D gene TRBD1, 6 bases. The CDR3 extends over 14 amino acids. Trimming stripped 1 base from V and 7 bases from J, with 13 bases between. Germline V gives CDR1 SGHTA, CDR2 FQGNSA. CDR3 residues: CASSLENREVGYTF. In nucleotides, the CDR3 is TGTGCCAGCAGCTTAGAAAACAGGGAAGTTGGCTACACCTTC.

In its sample, this clonotype was seen a few times. CDR3 bases: TGTGCCAGCAGCTCCCAGGACAGCGACTACTATGGCTACACCTTC. Translated, it gives CASSSQDSDYYGYTF. This sequence joins TRBV13 and TRBJ1-2; perhaps TRBD1 as D (6 bases). V was pared by 4 bases and J by 3 bases, with 15 bases between. This CDR3 comprises 15 residues. The V gene's germline CDR1 is PRHDT and CDR2 FYEKMQ (reference sequence). The variable domain in full, completed from reference TRBV13 and TRBJ1-2, reads AAGVIQSPRHLIKEKRETATLKCYPIPRHDTVYWYQQGPGQDPQFLISFYEKMQSDKGSIPDRFSAQQFSDYHSELNMSSLELGDSALYFCASSSQDSDYYGYTFGSGTRLTVV.

This chain connects TRBV12-3 or TRBV12-4 to TRBJ2-3, with 16 positions matching TRBD2. The V segment lost 5 bases and the J segment 4 bases; nucleotides outside the gene matches: 6. This CDR3 is built from 17 residues. CDR3: CASSRPGTSGRADTQYF. In nucleotides, the CDR3 is TGTGCCAGCAGTCGTCCCGGGACTAGCGGGAGGGCAGATACGCAGTATTTT.

V and J are TRBV11-2 and TRBJ2-1; 9 bases line up with TRBD2. J was trimmed by 9 bases and V by 5 bases; bases with no gene match: 14. The CDR3 consists of 16 residues. Germline assignment: CDR1 SGHAT and CDR2 FQNNGV. The CDR3 nucleotides read TGTGCCAGCAGCCCTATTGTGGCGGGAGGGCCCGGTGAGCAGTTCTTC. Protein sequence: CASSPIVAGGPGEQFF. Combining the CDR3 with reference TRBV11-2 and TRBJ2-1 gives the whole variable domain EAGVAQSPRYKIIEKRQSVAFWCNPISGHATLYWYQQILGQGPKLLIQFQNNGVVDDSQLPKDRFSAERLKGVDSTLKIQPAKLEDSAVYLCASSPIVAGGPGEQFFGPGTRLTVL.

This clonotype occurred a few times. This sequence joins TRBV9 and TRBJ1-5; 11 bases fit TRBD1. J gave up 6 bases and V 10 bases, and 3 bases lay outside the gene matches. The germline V gene encodes CDR1 SGDLS and CDR2 YYNGEE. The CDR3 sequence is 12 residues long. The DNA of the CDR3 is TGTGCCGGACAGGGGGCTTGTCAGCCCCAGCATTTT. Translating gives CAGQGACQPQHF.